Listed below are T cell receptor beta chains from one sample, sequenced in a study of cytomegalovirus exposure and HLA in healthy donors. The assay was immunoSEQ multiplex PCR, and TCRdb's table has in-frame clones only and misses some. The profile covers 100,000 to 150,000 clones, with roughly 79% appearing a single time and approximately 2.6% taken by the ten largest. The sequenced material came from PBMCs. Source of these receptors: a boy aged 2-9 years in good health and CMV-seronegative. CDR3s include the opening cysteine and the closing phenylalanine or tryptophan. A D gene is named only where the DNA matches it firmly. Only part of the rows carry a size: once, few, many, or a class if the clone is expanded.

TRBV7-2,TRBJ1-6,TRBD1,.,CASSTTGVANSPLHF,TGTGCCAGCAGTACGACAGGGGTAGCAAATTCACCCCTCCACTTT
TRBV6-6,TRBJ1-4,TRBD1,.,CASTSRGRRSEKLFF,TGTGCCAGCACCAGTAGGGGGCGTCGGTCTGAAAAACTGTTTTTT
TRBV27,TRBJ1-1,TRBD1,.,CASSPGYYRGPMNTEAFF,TGTGCCAGCAGCCCGGGCTACTACAGGGGGCCCATGAACACTGAAGCTTTCTTT
TRBV13,TRBJ2-3,.,.,CASSLVSGYTDTQYF,TGTGCCAGCAGCTTAGTTAGCGGATACACAGATACGCAGTATTTT
TRBV4-1,TRBJ1-5,.,.,CASSQAIVMRADNQPQHF,TGCGCCAGCAGCCAAGCTATTGTGATGCGGGCTGACAATCAGCCCCAGCATTTT
TRBV15,TRBJ2-2,.,once,CATSRVIGHSNTGELFF,TGTGCCACCAGCAGAGTAATCGGACATTCGAACACCGGGGAGCTGTTTTTT
TRBV7-9,TRBJ1-1,.,.,CASNPEAFF,TGTGCCAGCAATCCAGAAGCTTTCTTT
TRBV7-2,TRBJ2-3,TRBD2,.,CASSLVSGGGLNTQYF,TGTGCCAGCAGCCTCGTTAGCGGGGGGGGTCTAAATACGCAGTATTTT
TRBV5-1,TRBJ2-4,.,.,CASSPQGGDIQYF,TGCGCCAGCAGCCCCCAGGGAGGTGACATTCAGTACTTC
TRBV11-2,TRBJ2-1,.,.,CASSLDPGSNEQFF,TGTGCCAGCAGCTTAGATCCAGGCAGCAATGAGCAGTTCTTC
TRBV15,TRBJ2-5,TRBD1,.,CATSRDHRGETQYF,TGTGCCACCAGCAGAGATCACAGGGGAGAGACCCAGTACTTC
TRBV5-1,TRBJ2-1,.,.,CASSLDGEQFF,TGCGCCAGCAGCTTGGACGGTGAGCAGTTCTTC
TRBV19,TRBJ2-1,TRBD1,few,CASSMTGTSYNEQFF,TGTGCCAGTAGTATGACAGGGACCTCCTACAATGAGCAGTTCTTC
TRBV7-9,TRBJ2-7,TRBD1,.,CSSSFSTGAFSYEQYF,TGTTCCAGCAGCTTTTCCACAGGGGCCTTCTCCTACGAGCAGTACTTC
TRBV6-5,TRBJ2-3,.,few,CASSWTGEESDTQYF,TGTGCCAGCAGTTGGACGGGGGAAGAATCAGATACGCAGTATTTT
TRBV19,TRBJ1-1,.,.,CATLTGNTEAFF,TGTGCCACCCTAACGGGGAACACTGAAGCTTTCTTT
TRBV2,TRBJ1-5,TRBD1,.,CASSETGAGYQPQHF,TGTGCCAGCAGCGAGACAGGGGCCGGATATCAGCCCCAGCATTTT
TRBV11-2,TRBJ2-3,.,.,CASSRTDTDTQYF,TGTGCCAGCAGCCGGACAGACACAGATACGCAGTATTTT
TRBV6-6,TRBJ1-2,TRBD1,.,CASSYGVDRVMSGYTF,TGTGCCAGCAGTTATGGGGTGGACAGGGTGATGAGTGGCTACACCTTC
TRBV5-6,TRBJ2-7,.,.,CASSFTGTTHYEQYF,TGTGCCAGCAGCTTTACCGGGACAACCCACTACGAGCAGTACTTC
TRBV30,TRBJ1-2,.,.,CAWRGGNYYGYTF,TGTGCCTGGAGGGGGGGAAATTATTATGGCTACACCTTC
TRBV19,TRBJ2-3,TRBD2,.,CASSIQAGEGTDTQYF,TGTGCCAGTAGTATACAAGCGGGGGAGGGTACAGATACGCAGTATTTT
TRBV7-9,TRBJ1-2,TRBD1,once,CASSPTLGTVYGYTF,TGTGCCAGCAGCCCAACCCTAGGGACAGTCTATGGCTACACCTTC
TRBV2,TRBJ2-1,.,.,CASSSTLTTANEQFF,TGTGCCAGCAGTTCTACGTTAACGACAGCTAATGAGCAGTTCTTC
TRBV2,TRBJ2-1,TRBD2,.,CASQPSGSSEQFF,TGTGCCAGCCAACCTAGCGGGAGCAGTGAGCAGTTCTTC
TRBV11-3,TRBJ2-3,.,once,CASSFGLAGTDTQYF,TGTGCCAGCAGCTTTGGGTTAGCGGGCACAGATACGCAGTATTTT
TRBV30,TRBJ1-6,.,few,CAWSMTGWDSPLHF,TGTGCCTGGAGTATGACAGGCTGGGATTCACCCCTCCACTTT
TRBV5-5,TRBJ2-7,.,.,CASSFVAQGRREQYF,TGTGCCAGCAGCTTCGTGGCACAGGGCCGTCGGGAGCAGTACTTC
TRBV7-9,TRBJ2-1,.,.,CASSSPVWRGQFF,TGTGCCAGCAGCTCCCCTGTTTGGAGGGGGCAGTTCTTC
TRBV7-6,TRBJ2-1,.,few,CASSLARSPQQFF,TGTGCCAGCAGCCTAGCGCGGAGTCCGCAGCAGTTCTTC
TRBV9,TRBJ2-2,.,.,CASTPPGTGELFF,TGTGCCAGCACCCCGCCGGGCACCGGGGAGCTGTTTTTT
TRBV19,TRBJ2-6,.,.,CASSAGLGTGANVLTF,TGTGCCAGTAGTGCGGGTCTCGGGACTGGGGCCAACGTCCTGACTTTC
TRBV7-2,TRBJ1-2,.,.,CASSLPTAFYGYTF,TGTGCCAGCAGCTTACCGACAGCCTTCTATGGCTACACCTTC
TRBV2,TRBJ1-6,.,.,CATRPGTSNSPLHF,TGTGCCACCAGACCCGGGACATCCAATTCACCCCTCCACTTT
TRBV29-1,TRBJ2-5,.,once,CSVEDRAGTQYF,TGCAGCGTTGAAGACAGGGCCGGGACCCAGTACTTC
TRBV30,TRBJ2-1,TRBD1,.,CACPVGAKGGHRYNEQFF,TGTGCCTGCCCGGTGGGAGCGAAAGGGGGCCATAGGTACAATGAGCAGTTCTTC
TRBV28,TRBJ2-7,TRBD1,.,CASSSPGTGLDEQYF,TGTGCCAGCAGCTCCCCCGGGACAGGGCTAGACGAGCAGTACTTC
TRBV7-6,TRBJ1-4,TRBD1,.,CASSLVPDRGDEKLFF,TGTGCCAGCAGCTTAGTACCAGACAGGGGGGACGAAAAACTGTTTTTT
TRBV5-4,TRBJ2-1,TRBD1,.,CASSLTTGTGWVRGNEQFF,TGTGCCAGCAGCTTAACCACCGGGACAGGATGGGTTCGGGGCAATGAGCAGTTCTTC
TRBV5-1,TRBJ2-6,.,.,CASSPIPSEANVLTF,TGCGCCAGCAGCCCTATTCCCTCTGAGGCCAACGTCCTGACTTTC
TRBV29-1,TRBJ1-1,.,once,CSVVVARAEAFF,TGCAGCGTTGTCGTGGCGAGGGCTGAAGCTTTCTTT
TRBV6-5,TRBJ2-1,.,.,CASSYRSRGYEQFF,TGTGCCAGCAGTTACCGTTCCAGGGGATATGAGCAGTTCTTC
TRBV7-6,TRBJ2-1,.,.,CASSLDAGSEQFF,TGTGCCAGCAGCTTAGATGCGGGTAGTGAGCAGTTCTTC
TRBV7-6,TRBJ1-2,.,.,CASSPGAAYGYTF,TGTGCCAGCAGCCCTGGGGCGGCCTATGGCTACACCTTC
TRBV4-1,TRBJ1-4,.,.,CASSQLSAGKLFF,TGCGCCAGCAGTCAATTGTCCGCAGGGAAACTGTTTTTT
TRBV19,TRBJ2-1,.,.,CATRTENEQFF,TGTGCCACTAGGACTGAGAATGAGCAGTTCTTC
TRBV4-1,TRBJ2-5,TRBD1,.,CASRPGTGGETQYF,TGCGCCAGCAGGCCCGGGACAGGGGGTGAGACCCAGTACTTC
TRBV10-3,TRBJ1-5,TRBD1,once,CATQGTEDEGPQHF,TGTGCCACCCAGGGGACAGAGGACGAAGGGCCCCAGCATTTT
TRBV25-1,TRBJ1-2,.,.,CASSESQGGVRVDYGYTF,TGTGCCAGCAGTGAATCCCAGGGTGGGGTCAGGGTGGACTATGGCTACACCTTC
TRBV5-5,TRBJ2-3,.,.,CASSFGVGSSDTQYF,TGTGCCAGCAGCTTCGGGGTAGGTTCCTCAGATACGCAGTATTTT
TRBV4-3,TRBJ1-1,.,.,CASSQDPGMNTEAFF,TGCGCCAGCAGCCAAGATCCAGGGATGAACACTGAAGCTTTCTTT
TRBV13,TRBJ2-3,.,few,CASSIPGADTQYF,TGTGCCAGCAGCATACCAGGCGCAGATACGCAGTATTTT
TRBV27,TRBJ2-5,.,.,CASSLSGQETQYF,TGTGCCAGCAGTTTATCCGGTCAAGAGACCCAGTACTTC
TRBV7-9,TRBJ2-1,.,.,CASSLGLGSYNEQFF,TGTGCCAGCAGCTTAGGTCTAGGATCCTACAATGAGCAGTTCTTC
TRBV19,TRBJ2-1,.,.,CASSIGGAPGNEQFF,TGTGCCAGTAGTATTGGGGGGGCGCCGGGGAATGAGCAGTTCTTC
TRBV11-2,TRBJ2-5,.,few,CASSLDIEEETQYF,TGTGCCAGCAGCTTAGATATTGAGGAAGAGACCCAGTACTTC